This TCR beta chain was captured by sequencing in a study of blood T cells in healthy people across ages. In its sample, this clonotype was seen a few times. It was with a sample-barcoded 5' primer and a J-beta primer mix that a second PCR of roughly 6 to 12 cycles was run. TCRdb called the 5' RACE reads again in MiXCR, with one record for every CDR3 protein. The sample contains about 1.4 million distinct CDR3 sequences, roughly 64% of which appear only once. This receptor was taken from a man between 18 and 29 years old in good health. Specimen: blood.

Here the CDR3 reads CASSQDGVAGGSEQFF. Here the CDR3 DNA reads TGCGCCAGCAGCCAAGATGGCGTAGCGGGAGGAAGTGAGCAGTTCTTC. The rearrangement joins TRBV4-1 to TRBJ2-1, with 10 bases matching TRBD2. CDR1 is MGHRA, CDR2 YSYEKL, per germline. The CDR3 consists of 16 residues. With V trimmed by 0 bases and J by 9 bases, 8 bases remained unmatched.